This is a list of T cell receptor beta chains from one sample in a study of cytomegalovirus exposure and HLA in healthy donors. Measured with immunoSEQ multiplex PCR; TCRdb has only the in-frame clones, and not every one. Here the sample spans 150,000 to 250,000 clones, around 83% being singletons. Sequenced material: PBMCs. The receptors were gathered from a young woman in good health and CMV-seropositive. Both conserved end residues are part of each CDR3. The order of the fields is V gene, D gene, CDR3 protein. D genes are given only for firm matches.

V gene: TRBV7-9
D gene: .
CDR3 protein: CASSLTSFYEQYF

V gene: TRBV28
D gene: TRBD1
CDR3 protein: CASTRTGYGYTF

V gene: TRBV2
D gene: TRBD1
CDR3 protein: CASSATGGRSTDTQYF

V gene: TRBV6-6
D gene: TRBD1
CDR3 protein: CASSGGDRVVYEQYF

V gene: TRBV5-1
D gene: .
CDR3 protein: CASSLDRKKGTEAFF

V gene: TRBV6-6
D gene: TRBD2
CDR3 protein: CASSSLAGVPPEQFF

V gene: TRBV2
D gene: TRBD2
CDR3 protein: CARTSGTNTGELFF

V gene: TRBV5-6
D gene: TRBD1
CDR3 protein: CASSSGQLIYEQYF

V gene: TRBV5-1
D gene: TRBD2
CDR3 protein: CASSLTSGRLSYNEQFF

V gene: TRBV2
D gene: TRBD2
CDR3 protein: CASGTSKIF

V gene: TRBV27
D gene: .
CDR3 protein: CASSLNGDTDTQYF

V gene: TRBV11-3
D gene: TRBD1
CDR3 protein: CASSLEGQNEQYF

V gene: TRBV6-5
D gene: TRBD2
CDR3 protein: CASSYLAGDPGETQYF

V gene: TRBV7-2
D gene: .
CDR3 protein: CASSLANSGNTIYF

V gene: TRBV28
D gene: .
CDR3 protein: CASSFGAQPQHF

V gene: TRBV19
D gene: .
CDR3 protein: CASSIRIRTERGPDTQYF

V gene: TRBV9
D gene: .
CDR3 protein: CASSVTQGMGETQYF

V gene: TRBV5-4
D gene: TRBD1
CDR3 protein: CASSSFGQGGEQYF

V gene: TRBV4-1
D gene: .
CDR3 protein: CASSQDQIERANYNEQFF

V gene: TRBV28
D gene: .
CDR3 protein: CASIRGSGNTIYF

V gene: TRBV6-5
D gene: TRBD2
CDR3 protein: CATGGSESSYEQYF

V gene: TRBV4-2
D gene: TRBD2
CDR3 protein: CASSLLAVKRVGQETQYF

V gene: TRBV6-1
D gene: TRBD1
CDR3 protein: CASRDREQIAAAFF

V gene: TRBV18
D gene: TRBD1
CDR3 protein: CASSHRDRGQYGYTF

V gene: TRBV6-5
D gene: TRBD2
CDR3 protein: CASRLAGVGEQYF

V gene: TRBV18
D gene: .
CDR3 protein: CASSPTRTAEQYF

V gene: TRBV18
D gene: .
CDR3 protein: CASSPIQGGYEQYF

V gene: TRBV2
D gene: TRBD1
CDR3 protein: CASSETGGVQPQHF

V gene: TRBV15
D gene: .
CDR3 protein: CATSRDDGGGQPQHF

V gene: TRBV7-9
D gene: .
CDR3 protein: CATKRRENTDTQYF

V gene: TRBV7-9
D gene: .
CDR3 protein: CASSLREGPSYNEQFF

V gene: TRBV6-5
D gene: .
CDR3 protein: CASTKSGGNGYTF

V gene: TRBV18
D gene: TRBD1
CDR3 protein: CASSGQTGNQPQHF

V gene: TRBV18
D gene: .
CDR3 protein: CASSPGGSHGGTQYF

V gene: TRBV7-9
D gene: .
CDR3 protein: CASSLGGGNTEAFF